One sample yielded the 10 T cell receptor beta chains listed below, sequenced in a study of CD8 T cells in ankylosing spondylitis. The study's findings and limits: Characteristic, it appeared, of ankylosing spondylitis blood was a TCR beta motif of about eight highly homologous variants.

Antigens of these TCRs are unknown. A single record per CDR3 protein comes from TCRdb applying MiXCR to the 5' RACE reads. Of about 540,000 distinct CDR3 sequences listed, about 13% were seen once; the top ten hold nearly 7%. The sequencing sample was made of blood, either unsorted or a sorted T cell fraction (not recorded which). These receptors were taken from a male donor with ankylosing spondylitis.

In its sample, this clonotype was seen a few times. The rearrangement joins TRBV12-3 or TRBV12-4 to TRBJ2-5; D unresolved. The CDR3 has 12 residues. Trimming stripped 4 bases from V and 7 bases from J, with 10 bases between. CDR3 residues: CASSSSWGTQYF. The CDR3 nucleotides read TGTGCCAGCAGTTCCTCCTGGGGGACCCAGTACTTC.

This clonotype was seen only a few times. This chain joins TRBV5-6 and TRBJ1-5, with TRBD1 identical over 10 bases. Unmatched junction bases numbered 6, after V lost 4 bases and J lost 2 bases. This CDR3 comprises 16 residues. Germline loops: CDR1 SGHDT, CDR2 YYEEEE. The CDR3 nucleotides read TGTGCCAGCAGCACCGGGACAGGGGCCGGCAATCAGCCCCAGCATTTT. It is translated as CASSTGTGAGNQPQHF.

This clonotype was detected ten times or more. The rearrangement links TRBV5-1 to TRBJ2-6; the D gene is possibly TRBD1 (6 bases). The V gene lost 4 bases and the J gene lost 3 bases, with 8 bases spanning the gap. The CDR3 is made up of 14 amino acids. CDR1 SGHRS and CDR2 YFSETQ come from the germline V gene. The CDR3, as DNA: TGCGCCAGCAGCCAAGGGGGTGGGGCCAACGTCCTGACTTTC. The encoded protein is CASSQGGGANVLTF.

The sample holds many counts of this clonotype. CDR3 coding DNA: TGTGCCAGCACCAGAGGACAGGGCGGCAATGAGCAGTTCTTC. Amino acid sequence: CASTRGQGGNEQFF. The V gene is TRBV12-3 or TRBV12-4, the J gene TRBJ2-1, with 8 bases fitting TRBD1. This CDR3 has 14 amino acids. V shed 7 bases and J 6 bases; nucleotides not matched to a gene: 8.

This CDR3 is CAISGLGGAYNEQFF. The CDR3 DNA reads TGTGCCATCAGTGGGCTAGGAGGGGCCTACAATGAGCAGTTCTTC. V gene TRBV10-3 combines with J gene TRBJ2-1; the D gene is possibly TRBD2 (6 bases). Trimming left V 4 bases short and J 2 bases short, with 12 bases between. This CDR3 comprises 15 residues. The V gene's germline CDR1 is ENHRY and CDR2 SYGVKD.

This chain joins TRBV29-1 and TRBJ2-1; TRBD2 matches 8 bases. The V and J ends lost 2 bases and 12 bases, in that order; junction bases with no gene match: 15. The germline V gene has CDR1 SQVTM and CDR2 ANQGSEA. The CDR3 has 15 residues. Here the CDR3 reads CSVETGAGAQLGQFF. As DNA, the CDR3 is TGCAGCGTTGAAACAGGAGCGGGAGCCCAACTCGGGCAGTTCTTC.

V and J are TRBV2 and TRBJ1-1, with 7 positions matching TRBD1. V shed 10 bases, J shed 0 bases, and the junction held 5 bases outside the gene matches. Germline CDR1 is SNHLY and CDR2 is FYNNEI. This CDR3 region has 13 residues. Written as DNA, the CDR3 is TGTGCCACTAGACAGGGCCTGAACACTGAAGCTTTCTTT. Its translation is CATRQGLNTEAFF. Supplemented by reference TRBV2 and TRBJ1-1, the full variable domain reads EPEVTQTPSHQVTQMGQEVILRCVPISNHLYFYWYRQILGQKVEFLVSFYNNEISEKSEIFDDQFSVERPDGSNFTLKIRSTKLEDSAMYFCATRQGLNTEAFFGQGTRLTVV.

This clonotype came up many times. The J gene is TRBJ2-3, the V gene TRBV5-1; either TRBD1 or TRBD2 may supply D (5 bases each). Trimming took 4 bases from V and 11 from J, leaving 23 bases between them. Looked up from germline, CDR1 is SGHRS and CDR2 is YFSETQ. The CDR3 is made up of 15 amino acids. CDR3 coding DNA: TGCGCCAGCAGCCCCGGGACCCCTTCCAGCGTTGAGCAGTATTTT. Encoded protein: CASSPGTPSSVEQYF.

This clonotype has only a few counts. V gene TRBV6-5 combines with J gene TRBJ2-1; 12 nucleotides match TRBD2. The CDR3 runs 18 residues. Germline V lookup: CDR1 MNHEY, CDR2 SVGAGI. Losses at the gene ends were 0 bases for V and 3 bases for J; bases not matched to a gene: 6. The CDR3 coding sequence is TGTGCCAGCAGTTACTCCGTGACTAGCGGGGGATACTACAATGAGCAGTTCTTC. Translation gives CASSYSVTSGGYYNEQFF.

This chain connects TRBV7-6 to TRBJ2-1, with D possibly being TRBD2 (6 bases). V lost 3 bases and J 0 bases, leaving 15 bases between the germline ends. The CDR3 is 17 amino acids. The germline CDR1 and CDR2 sequences are SGHVS and FNYEAQ. CDR3 loop: CASSLRFSAGSYNEQFF. The CDR3 DNA sequence: TGTGCCAGCAGCTTGCGTTTTTCAGCGGGCTCCTACAATGAGCAGTTCTTC. The full variable domain, in which reference TRBV7-6 and TRBJ2-1 provide the parts outside the CDR3, is GAGVSQSPRYKVTKRGQDVALRCDPISGHVSLYWYRQALGQGPEFLTYFNYEAQQDKSGLPNDRFSAERPEGSISTLTIQRTEQRDSAMYRCASSLRFSAGSYNEQFFGPGTRLTVL.